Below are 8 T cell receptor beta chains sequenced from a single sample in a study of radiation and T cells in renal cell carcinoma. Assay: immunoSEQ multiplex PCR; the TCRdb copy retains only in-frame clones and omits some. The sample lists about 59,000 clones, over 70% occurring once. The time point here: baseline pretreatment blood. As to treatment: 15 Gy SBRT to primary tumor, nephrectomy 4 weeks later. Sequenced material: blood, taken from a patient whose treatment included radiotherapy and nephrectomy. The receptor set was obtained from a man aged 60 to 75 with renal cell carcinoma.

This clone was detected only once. The CDR3 bases are TGTGCTAGTGGTCGGGACAGCTACGAGCAGTACTTC. This encodes CASGRDSYEQYF. The chain couples TRBV12-5 to TRBJ2-7; 7 bases are a match to TRBD1. The length of the CDR3 is 12 residues. CDR1 is LGHNT, CDR2 FRNRAP, per germline. V lost 5 bases to trimming and J lost 3 bases; unmatched junction nucleotides: 1.

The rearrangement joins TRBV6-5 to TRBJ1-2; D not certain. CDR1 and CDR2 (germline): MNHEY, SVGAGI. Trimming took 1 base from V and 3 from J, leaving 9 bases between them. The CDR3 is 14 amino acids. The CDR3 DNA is TGTGCCAGCAGTTACTTGGCAGGCGACTATGGCTACACCTTC. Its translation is CASSYLAGDYGYTF.

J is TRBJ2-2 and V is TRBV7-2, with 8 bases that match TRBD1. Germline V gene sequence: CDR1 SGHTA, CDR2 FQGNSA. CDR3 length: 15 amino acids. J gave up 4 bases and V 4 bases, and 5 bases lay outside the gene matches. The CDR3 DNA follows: TGTGCCAGCAGCTGGCGGACAGGGCTCACCGGGGAGCTGTTTTTT. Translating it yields CASSWRTGLTGELFF.

The CDR3 DNA sequence: TGCGCCAGCAGTACGACCCGGGCTCCCACCGGGGAGCTGTTTTTT. Translation: CASSTTRAPTGELFF. The rearrangement joins TRBV10-1 to TRBJ2-2; no firm D call. V lost 5 bases, J lost 4 bases, and 14 bases lay in between. The CDR3 extends over 15 amino acids. Germline CDR1 is WNHNN and CDR2 is SYGVQD (reference sequence).

In nucleotides, the CDR3 is TGTGCCAGCAGCCAAGAGCAGGGTATCACCGGGGAGCTGTTTTTT. Translation: CASSQEQGITGELFF. The chain joins TRBV14 to TRBJ2-2; D might be TRBD1 (5 bases). V lost 0 bases to trimming and J lost 4 bases, with 9 bases between them. From germline, CDR1 is SGHDN and CDR2 FVKESK. This CDR3 has 15 amino acids.

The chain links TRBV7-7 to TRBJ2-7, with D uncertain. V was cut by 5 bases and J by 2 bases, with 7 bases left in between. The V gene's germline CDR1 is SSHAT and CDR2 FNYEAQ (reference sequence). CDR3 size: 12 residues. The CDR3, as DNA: TGTGCCAGCAGCCCGTTAACCTACGAGCAGTACTTC. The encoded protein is CASSPLTYEQYF.

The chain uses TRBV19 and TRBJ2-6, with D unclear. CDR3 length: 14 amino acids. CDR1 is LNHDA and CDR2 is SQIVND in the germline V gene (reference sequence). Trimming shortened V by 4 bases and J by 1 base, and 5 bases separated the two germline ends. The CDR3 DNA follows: TGTGCCAGTAGTAGAACGTCTGGGGCCAACGTCCTGACTTTC. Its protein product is CASSRTSGANVLTF.

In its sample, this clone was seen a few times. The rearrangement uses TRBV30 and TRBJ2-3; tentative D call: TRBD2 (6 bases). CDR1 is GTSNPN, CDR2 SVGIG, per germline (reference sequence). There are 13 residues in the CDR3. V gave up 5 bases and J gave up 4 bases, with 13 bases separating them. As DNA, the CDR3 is TGTGCCTGGGGAACAGGCGGGGCAGATACGCAGTATTTT. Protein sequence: CAWGTGGADTQYF.